Listed here are 12 T cell receptor beta chains from one sample, sequenced in a study of blood T cell repertoires in COVID-19. The data were produced by immunoSEQ multiplex PCR, yet TCRdb's version contains in-frame clones alone and is incomplete. Counted here are 20,000 to 25,000 clones, around 90% occurring once; the ten biggest clones make up over 15%. The specimen was peripheral blood. The receptors come from a human donor in a cohort sampled during active COVID-19.

V and J are TRBV7-8 and TRBJ2-7, with TRBD1 identical over 7 bases. Unmatched junction bases numbered 5, after V lost 1 base and J lost 5 bases. CDR3 length equals 14 residues. Germline V CDR1 and CDR2: SGHVS, FQNEAQ. CDR3 in DNA: TGTGCCAGCAGCTTAGGCACAGGGGCTAACGAGCAGTACTTC. Translated, it gives CASSLGTGANEQYF. The full variable domain, rest sourced from reference TRBV7-8 and TRBJ2-7, is GAGVSQSPRYKVAKRGQDVALRCDPISGHVSLFWYQQALGQGPEFLTYFQNEAQLDKSGLPSDRFFAERPEGSVSTLKIQRTQQEDSAVYLCASSLGTGANEQYFGPGTRLTVT.

V is TRBV10-1 and J is TRBJ1-4, with TRBD1 matching 12 bases. Trimming removed 5 bases from V and 5 bases from J; junction bases left unmatched: 6. Per the germline V gene, CDR1 is WNHNN and CDR2 is SYGVQD (reference sequence). CDR3 size: 16 residues. The CDR3 bases are TGCGCCAGCAGTCCGGGACAGGGGGCGCACAATGAAAAACTGTTTTTT. Amino acids: CASSPGQGAHNEKLFF.

The chain is built from TRBV15 and TRBJ2-3, with 9 bases identical to TRBD2. The junction had 2 bases not matched to a gene; V was cut back by 3 bases and J by 4 bases. This CDR3 has 14 residues. Germline V gene data show CDR1 as LNHNV and CDR2 as YYDKDF (reference sequence). The chain's CDR3 is CATSRAGGADTQYF. The CDR3, as DNA: TGTGCCACCAGCAGGGCGGGGGGGGCAGATACGCAGTATTTT.

This chain connects TRBV12-5 to TRBJ2-2; unclear D gene. V gave up 3 bases and J gave up 4 bases, with 3 bases separating them. Germline-derived CDR1 and CDR2 are LGHNT and FRNRAP. This CDR3 spans 12 amino acids. The CDR3 loop is CASGFLTGELFF. The CDR3 DNA reads as TGTGCTAGTGGTTTCCTCACCGGGGAGCTGTTTTTT.

On this clone itself: At one boundary the junction diverges from the germline segment, which might be a read error. This CDR3 is also generated by other DNA sequences in the sample. This chain links TRBV18 with TRBJ1-5; weak D call: TRBD1 (6 bases). Germline V CDR1 and CDR2: KGHSH, LQKENI. There are 14 residues in the CDR3. CDR3 in amino acids: CASSPLQGSEPQHF. The CDR3 DNA reads TGCGCCAGCTCACCCCTCCAGGGGTCCGAGCCCCAGCATTTT.

This clone has a single count. The V gene is TRBV9, the J gene TRBJ2-3; TRBD1 aligns across 8 bases. The CDR3 has 19 amino acids. In germline, CDR1 is SGDLS, CDR2 YYNGEE. V was pared by 0 bases and J by 0 bases, with 12 bases of the junction left unmatched. The CDR3 here is CASSVAQGALTSSTDTQYF. The CDR3 nucleotides are TGTGCCAGCAGCGTAGCCCAGGGGGCCCTGACCTCTAGCACAGATACGCAGTATTTT.

J is TRBJ1-2 and V is TRBV10-2; no clear D gene. CDR1 and CDR2 (germline): WSHSY, SAAADI. The germline V and J ends were trimmed by 7 bases and 6 bases, with 24 bases remaining between them. CDR3 length: 16 residues. For the CDR3, the DNA is TGCGCCAGCAAGTACGACTTCACCCCACTTTTACATGGCTACACCTTC. As protein: CASKYDFTPLLHGYTF.

This clone was picked up one time. The rearrangement uses TRBV7-9 and TRBJ2-2, with a tentative D call TRBD1 (6 bases). The CDR3 length is 14 residues. CDR1 and CDR2 (germline): SEHNR, FQNEAQ (reference sequence). Trimming took off 5 bases at V and 3 bases at J, with 10 bases between the two ends. This CDR3 is CASSPGTHTGELFF. The CDR3 bases are TGTGCCAGCAGCCCGGGGACACACACCGGGGAGCTGTTTTTT.

The CDR3 region has the DNA TGTGCCAGCAGCTCCGGGACTAGCGGGGGGGCCGGTGAGACCCAGTACTTC. This encodes CASSSGTSGGAGETQYF. V and J are TRBV4-2 and TRBJ2-5; 16 bases map to TRBD2. V gave up 5 bases and J gave up 5 bases; unmatched junction bases: 8. This CDR3 comprises 17 residues. Germline CDR1 reads LGHNA; CDR2 reads YNFKEQ.

The chain employs TRBV5-8 and TRBJ1-6; D not resolved. This CDR3 region has 16 residues. V was clipped by 3 bases and J by 0 bases, with 10 bases between them. In germline, CDR1 is SGHTS, CDR2 YDEGEE. CDR3 DNA sequence: TGTGCCAGCAGCTCTGCGGGCAGCTCCTATAATTCACCCCTCCACTTT. Encoded protein: CASSSAGSSYNSPLHF.

This clone has a handful of counts. The CDR3 is CASSKDTYPYTF. The CDR3 DNA reads as TGTGCCAGCAGCAAAGACACCTACCCCTACACCTTC. V usage is TRBV6-2 or TRBV6-3 and J usage is TRBJ1-2; no firm D call. Germline V CDR1 and CDR2: MNHEY, SVGEGT. Trimming removed 6 bases from V and 10 bases from J, with 15 bases in between. The CDR3 is 12 amino acids.

The V gene is TRBV6-6, the J gene TRBJ1-2; D remains unclear. Germline lookup yields CDR1 MNHNY and CDR2 SVGAGI (reference sequence). The CDR3 totals 13 residues. Trimming shortened V by 8 bases and J by 2 bases, and 12 bases separated the two germline ends. CDR3 sequence: CASFDPGNYGYTF. In DNA form, the CDR3 reads TGTGCCAGCTTTGATCCGGGGAACTATGGCTACACCTTC.